This record concerns one T cell receptor (beta chain) sequence. Its antigen is unknown. This table comes from immunoSEQ multiplex PCR, and its TCRdb copy is limited to in-frame clones, with some not included. The sample contains around 78,000 clones, over 75% of which appear only once. CDR1 is SGHTA and CDR2 is FQGTGA in the germline V gene. The CDR3 is 14 residues long. V lost 5 bases, J lost 0 bases, and 9 bases lay in between. Doses given second, at about 4 or about 12 weeks, were pooled. The sample is drawn from a study of T cell responses to AZD1222 COVID-19 vaccine. Study findings and constraints: Clonal diversity was possibly underestimated, and white British individuals and females predominated among donors.

This clonotype was sampled from an adult who received the AZD1222 COVID-19 vaccine. V and J are TRBV7-3 and TRBJ2-3, with no clear D. Sequenced here: peripheral blood, sampled 28 days after the second AZD1222 dose. CDR3 residues: CASSPSQSTDTQYF. Written as DNA, the CDR3 is TGTGCCAGCAGCCCTTCCCAAAGCACAGATACGCAGTATTTT.